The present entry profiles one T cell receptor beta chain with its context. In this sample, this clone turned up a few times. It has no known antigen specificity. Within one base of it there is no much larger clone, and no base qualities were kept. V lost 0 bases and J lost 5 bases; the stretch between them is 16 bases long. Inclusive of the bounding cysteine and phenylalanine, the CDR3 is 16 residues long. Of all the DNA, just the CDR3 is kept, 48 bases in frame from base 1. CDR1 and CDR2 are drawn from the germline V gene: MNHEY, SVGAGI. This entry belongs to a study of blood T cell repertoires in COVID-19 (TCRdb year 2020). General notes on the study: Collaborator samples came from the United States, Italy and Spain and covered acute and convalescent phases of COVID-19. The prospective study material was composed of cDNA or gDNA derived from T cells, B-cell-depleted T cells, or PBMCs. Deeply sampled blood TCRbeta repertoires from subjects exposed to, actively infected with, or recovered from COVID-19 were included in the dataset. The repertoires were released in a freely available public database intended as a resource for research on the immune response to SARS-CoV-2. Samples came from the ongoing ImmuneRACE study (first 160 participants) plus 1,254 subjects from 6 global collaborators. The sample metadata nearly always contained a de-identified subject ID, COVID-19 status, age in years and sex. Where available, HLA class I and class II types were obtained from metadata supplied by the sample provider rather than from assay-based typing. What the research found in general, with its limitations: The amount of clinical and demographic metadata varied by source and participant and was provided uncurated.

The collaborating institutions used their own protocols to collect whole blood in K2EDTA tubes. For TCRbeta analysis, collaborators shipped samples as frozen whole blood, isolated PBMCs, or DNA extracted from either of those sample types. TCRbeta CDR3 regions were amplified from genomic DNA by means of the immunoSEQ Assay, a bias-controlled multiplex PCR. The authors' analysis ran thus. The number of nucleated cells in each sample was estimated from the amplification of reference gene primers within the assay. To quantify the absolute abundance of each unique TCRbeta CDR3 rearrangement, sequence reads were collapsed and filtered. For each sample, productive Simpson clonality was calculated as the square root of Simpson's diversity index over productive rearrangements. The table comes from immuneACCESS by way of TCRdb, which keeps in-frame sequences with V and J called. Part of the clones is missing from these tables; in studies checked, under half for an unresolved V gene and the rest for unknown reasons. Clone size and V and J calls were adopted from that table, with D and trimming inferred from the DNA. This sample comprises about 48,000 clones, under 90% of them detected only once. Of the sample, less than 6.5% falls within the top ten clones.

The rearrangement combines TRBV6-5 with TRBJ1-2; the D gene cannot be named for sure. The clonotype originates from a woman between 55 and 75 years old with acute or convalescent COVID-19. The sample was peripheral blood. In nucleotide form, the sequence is TGTGCCAGCAGTTACTCTTTCCTGGCAGAAGTATATGGCTACACCTTC. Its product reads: CASSYSFLAEVYGYTF.